These 27 T cell receptor beta chains were sequenced from one sample in a study of graft-versus-host responses after intestinal transplantation. Data came from immunoSEQ multiplex PCR; TCRdb stores just in-frame clones and leaves some out. The table has some 31,000 clones, 93% seen once. Sequences were derived from PBMCs, sampled about 65 days after intestinal transplant. The receptors were gathered from a human patient who received an intestinal transplant, so some T cells may come from the graft donor.

A remark on this clone: One end of the junction varies from germline; a read error may be responsible. In the same sample, other DNA sequences code for this CDR3. CDR3: CASSFRGGSPLHF. The CDR3 DNA reads as TGCGCCAGCAGCTTCAGGGGTGGCTCACCCCTCCACTTT. The V call is TRBV28, the J call TRBJ1-6, with D possibly being TRBD1 (6 bases). This CDR3 has 13 amino acids. Germline lookup yields CDR1 MDHEN and CDR2 SYDVKM. The whole variable domain, filled in from reference TRBV28 and TRBJ1-6, reads DVKVTQSSRYLVKRTGEKVFLECVQDMDHENMFWYRQDPGLGLRLIYFSYDVKMKEKGDIPEGYSVSREKKERFSLILESASTNQTSMYLCASSFRGGSPLHFGNGTRLTVT.

The CDR3 reads CASSPLGGDGYTF. For the CDR3, the DNA is TGCGCCAGCAGTCCCCTTGGTGGGGATGGCTACACCTTC. This rearrangement joins TRBV5-1 to TRBJ1-2; D call uncertain. The ends were cut back, 5 bases at V and 6 bases at J, with 14 bases in the middle. The V gene's germline CDR1 is SGHRS and CDR2 YFSETQ. The CDR3 extends over 13 amino acids.

The gene calls are TRBV30 and TRBJ2-3; 9 bases are a match to TRBD2. CDR1 and CDR2 (germline): GTSNPN, SVGIG (reference sequence). This CDR3 is built from 17 residues. After removal of 0 bases from V and 2 bases from J, the junction contained 9 bases not matched to a gene. The CDR3 DNA sequence: TGTGCCTGGAGTGTACGTGTCCGCGGGGGGGACACAGATACGCAGTATTTT. It translates to CAWSVRVRGGDTDTQYF.

The chain couples TRBV6-5 to TRBJ1-1; D is ambiguous. The CDR3 sequence is 15 residues long. In germline, CDR1 is MNHEY, CDR2 SVGAGI. The ends were cut back, 5 bases at V and 0 bases at J, with 13 bases in the middle. CDR3 region: CASSQNGLMNTEAFF. The CDR3 region has the DNA TGTGCCAGCAGTCAAAACGGACTGATGAACACTGAAGCTTTCTTT.

This clone was seen a single time. This chain links TRBV19 with TRBJ2-5; 11 positions agree with TRBD2. The J segment lost 1 base and the V segment lost 4 bases, leaving 8 bases of the junction unmatched. Germline values: CDR1 LNHDA, CDR2 SQIVND (reference sequence). The CDR3 has 17 residues. DNA for the CDR3: TGTGCCAGTAGTACGACCACTAGCGGGGGCCGCCAAGAGACCCAGTACTTC. Protein product: CASSTTTSGGRQETQYF.

The CDR3 DNA follows: TGCGCCAGCAGCTTAGGGCTCCGCGAGCAGTACTTC. This sequence encodes CASSLGLREQYF. The chain is built from TRBV10-2 and TRBJ2-7; D unresolved. In germline, CDR1 is WSHSY, CDR2 SAAADI. The V and J ends lost 6 bases and 6 bases respectively, with 12 bases between them. This CDR3 region has 12 residues.

The chain joins TRBV7-6 to TRBJ2-1; 11 nucleotides align to TRBD2. Germline values: CDR1 SGHVS, CDR2 FNYEAQ. V lost 5 bases, J lost 8 bases, and 8 bases stayed unmatched. This CDR3 has 15 amino acids. The CDR3 protein is CASSRLAGRVDEQFF. CDR3 coding DNA: TGTGCCAGCAGCAGACTAGCGGGGAGGGTGGATGAGCAGTTCTTC.

This clone has a single count. J is TRBJ2-1 and V is TRBV27, with 7 bases fitting TRBD1. Trimming at V came to 3 bases and at J to 9 bases, leaving 14 bases not matched to a gene. Per the germline V gene, CDR1 is MNHEY and CDR2 is SMNVEV (reference sequence). The CDR3 has 16 residues. The chain's CDR3 is CASSLLDRVVFGEQFF. CDR3 bases: TGTGCCAGCAGTTTGTTAGACAGGGTAGTATTTGGTGAGCAGTTCTTC.

The chain carries TRBV7-3 and TRBJ2-1; D possibly corresponds to TRBD2 (5 bases). V was cut by 0 bases and J by 3 bases, with 9 bases left in between. The CDR3 loop spans 15 amino acids. Per the germline V gene, CDR1 is SGHTA and CDR2 is FQGTGA. In DNA, the CDR3 is TGTGCCAGCAGCTTAACTGTCGGGGACTACAATGAGCAGTTCTTC. Translation: CASSLTVGDYNEQFF. The whole variable domain, remainder taken from reference TRBV7-3 and TRBJ2-1, is GAGVSQTPSNKVTEKGKYVELRCDPISGHTALYWYRQSLGQGPEFLIYFQGTGAADDSGLPNDRFFAVRPEGSVSTLKIQRTERGDSAVYLCASSLTVGDYNEQFFGPGTRLTVL.

V is TRBV27 and J is TRBJ2-7; D is undetermined. The CDR3 is 15 residues long. Germline V lookup: CDR1 MNHEY, CDR2 SMNVEV (reference sequence). The V and J ends lost 3 bases and 0 bases respectively, with 12 bases between them. DNA for the CDR3: TGTGCCAGCAGTTTCCTCGGCCAGAACTCCTACGAGCAGTACTTC. Translation: CASSFLGQNSYEQYF.

The rearrangement joins TRBV27 to TRBJ2-2, with 7 bases aligning to TRBD2. CDR3 length equals 14 residues. V lost 4 bases, J lost 1 base, and 0 bases stayed unmatched. Looked up from germline, CDR1 is MNHEY and CDR2 is SMNVEV (reference sequence). DNA for the CDR3: TGTGCCAGCAGTTGGGGGGGGAACACCGGGGAGCTGTTTTTT. It encodes CASSWGGNTGELFF.

V gene TRBV10-1 combines with J gene TRBJ2-2, with D possibly matching TRBD1 (6 bases). Germline V lookup: CDR1 WNHNN, CDR2 SYGVQD (reference sequence). With 6 bases removed from V and 4 bases from J, the gap between germline ends came to 21 bases. The CDR3 loop spans 17 amino acids. Written as DNA, the CDR3 is TGCGCCAGCAGAACAAAAGTAACAGGGTGGGGCACCGGGGAGCTGTTTTTT. Encoded protein: CASRTKVTGWGTGELFF.

This clone was seen just once. The CDR3 sequence is CASSSGTGLERHLEQYF. The CDR3 bases are TGTGCCAGCAGTTCCGGGACAGGGTTAGAACGACACCTCGAGCAGTACTTC. This chain links TRBV27 with TRBJ2-7, with TRBD1 matching 9 bases. Trimming at V came to 4 bases and at J to 6 bases, leaving 16 bases not matched to a gene. The germline V gene has CDR1 MNHEY and CDR2 SMNVEV (reference sequence). The CDR3 runs 17 residues.

The chain combines TRBV7-6 with TRBJ2-5; TRBD1 matches 10 bases. Germline CDR1 reads SGHVS; CDR2 reads FNYEAQ. This CDR3 region has 15 residues. Trimming removed 4 bases from V and 2 bases from J; junction bases left unmatched: 4. CDR3 sequence: CASSSRDRGQETQYF. The CDR3, as DNA: TGTGCCAGCAGCTCCCGGGACAGGGGACAAGAGACCCAGTACTTC.

V gene TRBV5-5 combines with J gene TRBJ1-1; D is perhaps TRBD1 (6 bases). CDR3 length: 13 residues. The V end was cut by 4 bases, the J end by 4 bases, with 11 bases between. Germline V gives CDR1 SGHKS, CDR2 YYEKEE (reference sequence). The CDR3 nucleotides are TGTGCCAGCAGCGTAACAGGGAGCACTGAAGCTTTCTTT. It translates to CASSVTGSTEAFF.

This clone appeared a single time. The chain uses TRBV19 and TRBJ1-4, with 8 nucleotides matching TRBD1. Per the germline V gene, CDR1 is LNHDA and CDR2 is SQIVND (reference sequence). The CDR3 totals 18 residues. With 3 bases clipped from V and 0 bases from J, the junction kept 9 bases outside the gene matches. Here the CDR3 reads CASSIPDRVLATNEKLFF. CDR3 in DNA: TGTGCCAGTAGTATCCCGGACAGGGTCCTTGCAACTAATGAAAAACTGTTTTTT.

V is TRBV18 and J is TRBJ1-3; no reliable D call. There are 14 residues in the CDR3. V was clipped by 4 bases and J by 0 bases, with 7 bases between them. Germline loops: CDR1 KGHSH, CDR2 LQKENI. The CDR3 sequence is CASSLSGSGNTIYF. In nucleotides, the CDR3 is TGTGCCAGCTCACTGTCCGGCTCTGGAAACACCATATATTTT.

The rearrangement uses TRBV4-3 and TRBJ2-1; TRBD1 matches 11 bases. V lost 3 bases to trimming and J lost 8 bases; unmatched junction nucleotides: 6. The CDR3 is 15 amino acids. The germline V gene has CDR1 LGHNA and CDR2 YSLEER. CDR3 region: CASSHRTGGVDEQFF. CDR3 nucleotide sequence: TGCGCCAGCAGCCACCGGACAGGGGGCGTCGATGAGCAGTTCTTC.

V and J are TRBV27 and TRBJ2-7; D gene ambiguous. The CDR3 length is 16 residues. Trimming stripped 5 bases from V and 3 bases from J, with 20 bases between. Germline lookup yields CDR1 MNHEY and CDR2 SMNVEV (reference sequence). For the CDR3, the DNA is TGTGCCAGCAGTCCATTCCGTTTCGACCTAGACTACGAGCAGTACTTC. Its protein product is CASSPFRFDLDYEQYF.

The chain couples TRBV4-3 to TRBJ2-6; D remains unclear. The CDR3 totals 16 residues. V was pared by 0 bases and J by 0 bases, with 6 bases between. CDR1 and CDR2 from the germline V gene are LGHNA and YSLEER. CDR3 residues: CASSQDLSSGANVLTF. As DNA, the CDR3 is TGCGCCAGCAGCCAAGATTTAAGCTCTGGGGCCAACGTCCTGACTTTC.

The CDR3 nucleotides are TGTGCCAGCAGTCGTGGGAGCTCCTATAATTCACCCCTCCACTTT. Protein: CASSRGSSYNSPLHF. The chain carries TRBV13 and TRBJ1-6; D is unclear. Germline CDR1 is PRHDT and CDR2 is FYEKMQ (reference sequence). The CDR3 is made up of 15 amino acids. V lost 6 bases, J lost 0 bases, and 9 bases lay in between.

The V and J genes are TRBV27 and TRBJ1-1; 7 bases match TRBD1. Looked up from germline, CDR1 is MNHEY and CDR2 is SMNVEV (reference sequence). CDR3 size: 17 residues. V was clipped by 5 bases and J by 4 bases; unmatched bases: 16. The CDR3 reads CASSTPVRQGVGTEAFF. Here the CDR3 DNA reads TGTGCCAGCAGTACCCCCGTGCGTCAGGGGGTCGGCACTGAAGCTTTCTTT.

The chain recombines TRBV4-3 with TRBJ1-4; D is unclear. The ends were cut back, 0 bases at V and 2 bases at J, with 13 bases in the middle. The germline V gene encodes CDR1 LGHNA and CDR2 YSLEER. The CDR3 is 17 amino acids. DNA for the CDR3: TGCGCCAGCAGCCAAGATTATATGGTAACGACTAATGAAAAACTGTTTTTT. Translating gives CASSQDYMVTTNEKLFF.

The chain links TRBV19 to TRBJ2-5, with TRBD1 identical over 9 bases. The end of the DNA fits TRBJ2-7 better, so the J call may be wrong. The CDR3 extends over 14 amino acids. The germline CDR1 and CDR2 sequences are LNHDA and SQIVND (reference sequence). The CDR3 sequence is CASSIGTGYYEQYF. The CDR3, as DNA: TGTGCCAGTAGTATCGGGACAGGGTACTACGAGCAGTACTTC.

The chain is built from TRBV28 and TRBJ2-5; D unclear. This CDR3 has 15 amino acids. The V end was cut by 2 bases, the J end by 1 base, with 11 bases between. Germline loops: CDR1 MDHEN, CDR2 SYDVKM. The CDR3 bases are TGTGCCAGCAGTTTAGGCGGCCAGGCCCAAGAGACCCAGTACTTC. It translates to CASSLGGQAQETQYF.

This chain joins TRBV29-1 and TRBJ2-1; 9 nucleotides agree with TRBD2. CDR1 is SQVTM and CDR2 is ANQGSEA in the germline V gene. The CDR3 is made up of 12 amino acids. The CDR3 bases are TGCAGTTGGACTAGCGAATACCTAAGGCAGTTCTTC. It yields the protein CSWTSEYLRQFF.

The chain has TRBV2 and TRBJ2-1, with D unclear. V dropped 4 bases and J dropped 7 bases, with 17 bases sitting between them. Germline values: CDR1 SNHLY, CDR2 FYNNEI. The length of the CDR3 is 15 residues. CDR3 region: CASSVIRALDNEQFF. The CDR3 region has the DNA TGTGCCAGCAGTGTCATCCGAGCCTTGGATAATGAGCAGTTCTTC.